Each of the 29 T cell receptor beta chains below was sequenced from the same sample in a study of regulatory T cells in long-lasting Graves disease. The authors built TCR beta libraries using iRepertoire HTBI primers and Arm-PCR of CDR3 regions. TCRdb fed the multiplex PCR reads into MiXCR, producing one record per CDR3 protein. The top ten hold 56% of the sample, which has about 290,000 distinct CDR3 sequences, 20% to 25% seen once. Indicated time point: persistent/refractory GD, antithyroid drugs over 5 years with positive TRAb. The authors made the TCR library using RNA they extracted from PBMCs. This material consisted of peripheral blood mononuclear cells (PBMCs), taken when the disease was refractory, from a patient treated with antithyroid drugs. Every receptor here comes from a female donor with Graves disease.

This clonotype was counted a few times. The chain joins TRBV6-5 to TRBJ2-4; D is possibly TRBD1 (5 bases). CDR3 length: 17 amino acids. V was cut by 0 bases and J by 1 base, with 13 bases left in between. Per germline, CDR1 MNHEY and CDR2 SVGAGI. The DNA of the CDR3 is TGTGCCAGCAGTTACTCGCGAGAAAAGGGGGCCAAAAACATTCAGTACTTC. The encoded protein is CASSYSREKGAKNIQYF.

The J gene is TRBJ2-3, the V gene TRBV28; TRBD1 agrees at 10 bases. Per the germline V gene, CDR1 is MDHEN and CDR2 is SYDVKM. V was pared by 1 base and J by 0 bases, with 7 bases of the junction left unmatched. The length of the CDR3 is 18 residues. The CDR3 nucleotides read TGTGCCAGCAGTTTATTCACCGGGACAGGGGAGAGCACAGATACGCAGTATTTT. It is translated as CASSLFTGTGESTDTQYF.

Ten or more counts support this clonotype. V gene TRBV2 combines with J gene TRBJ2-5; the match to TRBD2 covers 7 bases. Germline values: CDR1 SNHLY, CDR2 FYNNEI. V trimming: 4 bases; J trimming: 4 bases; junction bases outside the gene matches: 9. This CDR3 spans 15 amino acids. CDR3 region: CASSADGGRGETQYF. The CDR3 DNA is TGTGCCAGCAGTGCCGATGGCGGGAGAGGAGAGACCCAGTACTTC.

The chain carries TRBV15 and TRBJ1-5; unclear D gene. CDR1 is LNHNV, CDR2 YYDKDF, per germline (reference sequence). This CDR3 has 13 amino acids. The V end lost 0 bases, the J end lost 4 bases, and 4 bases lay between the germline ends. In nucleotides, the CDR3 is TGTGCCACCAGCAGAGATGGGAATCAGCCCCAGCATTTT. It is translated as CATSRDGNQPQHF.

The J gene is TRBJ1-3, the V gene TRBV29-1, with D hard to call. Per the germline V gene, CDR1 is SQVTM and CDR2 is ANQGSEA. V was cut by 5 bases and J by 6 bases, with 14 bases left in between. This CDR3 region has 13 residues. The CDR3 bases are TGCAGCGTTCTAGACCTTGCTGAAAACACCATATATTTT. As protein: CSVLDLAENTIYF.

A word on this clonotype: This may stem from a read error, because a much larger clone lies one nucleotide away. V usage is TRBV10-3 and J usage is TRBJ2-3; 9 nucleotides agree with TRBD1. The CDR3 is made up of 19 amino acids. The V gene's germline CDR1 is ENHRY and CDR2 SYGVKD. J gave up 1 base and V 10 bases, and 21 bases lay outside the gene matches. The CDR3 DNA sequence: TGTGCCACGTTGGACAGGGGAAATTCGACGGCTGACGGCACAGATACGCAGTATTTT. Protein sequence: CATLDRGNSTADGTDTQYF.

This clonotype showed up just a few times. The V call is TRBV10-3, the J call TRBJ1-4, with D possibly TRBD1 on 5 matching bases. Germline-derived CDR1 and CDR2 are ENHRY and SYGVKD. V shed 6 bases and J shed 3 bases, with 8 bases lying between them. CDR3 size: 13 residues. The CDR3 is CAISQGSNEKLFF. The CDR3 region has the DNA TGTGCCATCAGCCAGGGTTCTAATGAAAAACTGTTTTTT.

In this sample, this clonotype turned up a few times. The chain joins TRBV20-1 to TRBJ2-7; TRBD1 agrees at 8 bases. The CDR3 loop spans 13 amino acids. The V and J ends lost 3 bases and 3 bases, in that order; junction bases with no gene match: 4. Germline CDR1 DFQATT, CDR2 SNEGSKA (reference sequence). CDR3 bases: TGCAGTGCTAGCGGGGACAGGAACTACGAGCAGTACTTC. This gives the protein CSASGDRNYEQYF.

J is TRBJ2-7 and V is TRBV28, with 8 positions matching TRBD1. CDR1 and CDR2 (germline): MDHEN, SYDVKM. The CDR3 spans 16 residues. V lost 5 bases, J lost 2 bases, and 11 bases stayed unmatched. The CDR3 region is CASSPQTGDLTYEQYF. CDR3 nucleotides: TGTGCCAGCAGTCCCCAGACAGGGGATTTGACCTACGAGCAGTACTTC.

Points on this clonotype: This clone may be a read error of a much larger clone one base away. The chain uses TRBV28 and TRBJ2-3, with 7 positions matching TRBD1. There are 14 residues in the CDR3. After removal of 6 bases from V and 2 bases from J, the junction contained 5 bases not matched to a gene. Germline V gene data show CDR1 as MDHEN and CDR2 as SYDVKM. Written as DNA, the CDR3 is TGTGCCAGCAGATGGGACAGATACACAGATACGCAGTATTTT. This encodes CASRWDRYTDTQYF. Together with reference TRBV28 and TRBJ2-3, the CDR3 gives the full variable domain: DVKVTQSSRYLVKRTGEKVFLECVQDMDHENMFWYRQDPGLGLRLIYFSYDVKMKEKGDIPEGYSVSREKKERFSLILESASTNQTSMYLCASRWDRYTDTQYFGPGTRLTVL.

This clonotype was counted a few times. CDR3 region: CASSFGHRSGELFF. The CDR3, as DNA: TGTGCCAGCAGTTTCGGGCACAGGTCCGGGGAGCTGTTTTTT. The rearrangement links TRBV28 to TRBJ2-2; TRBD1 is a possible D gene (5 bases). The CDR3 consists of 14 residues. V lost 3 bases, J lost 6 bases, and 11 bases lay in between. Germline V gives CDR1 MDHEN, CDR2 SYDVKM.

This clonotype occurred a few times. The genes are TRBV20-1 and TRBJ2-7; 12 bases line up with TRBD2. Germline loops: CDR1 DFQATT, CDR2 SNEGSKA (reference sequence). The CDR3 runs to 14 residues. Germline trimming cut 6 bases from V and 4 bases from J; bases unmatched to any gene: 7. The CDR3 here is CSAEKTSGSYEQYF. DNA for the CDR3: TGCAGTGCCGAAAAGACTAGCGGGAGTTACGAGCAGTACTTC.

This clonotype was observed once. The chain uses TRBV4-2 and TRBJ1-1, with TRBD1 as a possible D gene (5 bases). In germline, CDR1 is LGHNA, CDR2 YNFKEQ. V gave up 5 bases and J gave up 4 bases, with 14 bases separating them. There are 14 residues in the CDR3. Written as DNA, the CDR3 is TGTGCCAGCAGCTGGGGCACAGAGAGCACTGAAGCTTTCTTT. It encodes CASSWGTESTEAFF.

The chain carries TRBV20-1 and TRBJ2-7, with 7 positions matching TRBD1. The V segment lost 5 bases and the J segment 7 bases; nucleotides outside the gene matches: 14. The CDR3 spans 14 residues. Germline V gives CDR1 DFQATT, CDR2 SNEGSKA (reference sequence). The CDR3 region has the DNA TGCAGTGCTGTCCTCAGACAGGGTATTGGGGAGCAGTACTTC. This gives the protein CSAVLRQGIGEQYF.

V is TRBV11-1 and J is TRBJ2-3; D may be TRBD1 or TRBD2 (6 bases each). Germline V gene data show CDR1 as SGHAT and CDR2 as FQDESV (reference sequence). CDR3 length equals 15 residues. Deletions cut 5 bases from V and 0 bases from J, with 12 bases between. The CDR3 DNA reads as TGTGCCAGCAGCCGATCGGGGGCAAGCACAGATACGCAGTATTTT. Its translation is CASSRSGASTDTQYF.

At least ten counts were recorded for this clonotype. The chain has TRBV12-3 or TRBV12-4 and TRBJ2-5; the D is unclear. The CDR3 runs 14 residues. Trimming pared 4 bases from V and 5 bases from J, leaving 14 bases between. CDR3 in DNA: TGTGCCAGCAGTTGGCAGTCCCCGAGGGAGACCCAGTACTTC. Protein: CASSWQSPRETQYF.

This clonotype was recorded at least ten times. This rearrangement joins TRBV28 to TRBJ2-7; 7 nucleotides agree with TRBD1. The length of the CDR3 is 15 residues. Germline lookup yields CDR1 MDHEN and CDR2 SYDVKM. J was trimmed by 6 bases and V by 6 bases; bases with no gene match: 14. The CDR3 DNA reads TGTGCCAGCAGCTCTTTCGTTCTTACAGGGGCCGAGCAGTACTTC. This translates into CASSSFVLTGAEQYF.

This clonotype has a count of ten or more. This chain uses TRBV6-2 or TRBV6-3 with TRBJ2-7, with 8 bases matching TRBD2. The junction had 6 bases not matched to a gene; V was cut back by 3 bases and J by 5 bases. Germline values: CDR1 MNHEY, CDR2 SVGEGT. The CDR3 totals 14 residues. CDR3 bases: TGTGCCAGCAGTTATTCGCGGGAGGTCCACGAGCAGTACTTC. Protein: CASSYSREVHEQYF.

A word on this clonotype: A far larger clone is off by one base, so a read error is likely. The rearrangement joins TRBV28 to TRBJ1-2; D remains unclear. V was pared by 5 bases and J by 0 bases, with 10 bases between. The germline CDR1 and CDR2 sequences are MDHEN and SYDVKM. This CDR3 spans 14 amino acids. In nucleotides, the CDR3 is TGTGCCAGCAGTGACCGATCAGCTAACTATGGCTACACCTTC. As protein: CASSDRSANYGYTF.

This clonotype was detected ten times or more. V usage is TRBV2 and J usage is TRBJ1-1; D gene ambiguous. Trimming removed 7 bases from V and 1 base from J, with 10 bases in between. This CDR3 region has 13 residues. Germline-derived CDR1 and CDR2 are SNHLY and FYNNEI. The CDR3 nucleotides read TGTGCCAGCAACGGGGAAACGAACACTGAAGCTTTCTTT. Translating gives CASNGETNTEAFF.

There are many counts of this clonotype. V gene TRBV28 combines with J gene TRBJ2-5; D is uncertain. Germline assignment: CDR1 MDHEN and CDR2 SYDVKM. V lost 2 bases and J 2 bases, leaving 9 bases between the germline ends. The CDR3 has 14 residues. CDR3 bases: TGTGCCAGCAGTTTAAACGCCTTACAAGAGACCCAGTACTTC. This codes for CASSLNALQETQYF.

V and J are TRBV30 and TRBJ2-1; D is uncertain. CDR1 is GTSNPN and CDR2 is SVGIG in the germline V gene (reference sequence). V lost 2 bases and J 2 bases, leaving 7 bases between the germline ends. The CDR3 consists of 13 residues. The chain's CDR3 is CAWSSETYNEQFF. The DNA for the CDR3 is TGTGCCTGGAGTAGCGAGACCTACAATGAGCAGTTCTTC. Full variable domain (missing parts from reference TRBV30 and TRBJ2-1): SQTIHQWPATLVQPVGSPLSLECTVEGTSNPNLYWYRQAAGRGLQLLFYSVGIGQISSEVPQNLSASRPQDRQFILSSKKLLLSDSGFYLCAWSSETYNEQFFGPGTRLTVL.

This clonotype was seen repeatedly, ten times or more. The rearrangement uses TRBV6-2 or TRBV6-3 and TRBJ2-7, with 7 bases fitting TRBD2. Per germline, CDR1 MNHEY and CDR2 SVGEGT. The CDR3 covers 15 residues. The V gene end was trimmed by 5 bases and the J gene end by 3 bases; junction bases not matched to a gene: 10. CDR3 region: CASSELFLADYEQYF. CDR3 DNA sequence: TGTGCCAGCAGTGAACTATTTCTAGCGGACTACGAGCAGTACTTC.

This rearrangement joins TRBV9 to TRBJ2-5, with 11 bases identical to TRBD2. The J call may not be correct, given that the DNA end is closer to TRBJ2-7. Germline values: CDR1 SGDLS, CDR2 YYNGEE. This CDR3 comprises 16 residues. The CDR3 protein is CASSREGTSGSYEQYF. CDR3 coding DNA: TGTGCCAGCAGCCGTGAAGGGACTAGCGGCTCCTACGAGCAGTACTTC.

The gene calls are TRBV6-2 or TRBV6-3 and TRBJ2-1, with 7 bases identical to TRBD2. The CDR3 totals 15 residues. The V gene's germline CDR1 is MNHEY and CDR2 SVGEGT. With 2 bases clipped from V and 4 bases from J, the junction kept 5 bases outside the gene matches. The chain's CDR3 is CASSYGGDGYNEQFF. The CDR3, as DNA: TGTGCCAGCAGTTACGGGGGGGACGGATACAATGAGCAGTTCTTC.

The chain is built from TRBV9 and TRBJ2-6; tentative D call: TRBD2 (6 bases). V was trimmed by 7 bases and J by 1 base, leaving 9 bases between them. This CDR3 region has 14 residues. The germline V gene has CDR1 SGDLS and CDR2 YYNGEE. CDR3 residues: CASDRGSGANVLTF. The CDR3 DNA is TGTGCCAGCGATCGGGGGTCTGGGGCCAACGTCCTGACTTTC.

This chain joins TRBV10-3 and TRBJ2-1; 9 positions agree with TRBD1. The CDR3 is 15 amino acids. Trimming cost V 2 bases and J 8 bases; bases outside gene matches: 7. Germline V gene lookup returns CDR1 ENHRY and CDR2 SYGVKD. The CDR3: CAISELGQGIDEQFF. CDR3 nucleotide sequence: TGTGCCATCAGTGAGCTGGGACAGGGAATCGATGAGCAGTTCTTC.

This chain uses TRBV3-1 with TRBJ1-4; 8 bases map to TRBD1. This CDR3 spans 16 amino acids. The trim removed 3 bases at V and 6 bases at J, leaving 9 bases unmatched. Germline V gene lookup returns CDR1 LGHDT and CDR2 YNNKEL (reference sequence). The DNA of the CDR3 is TGTGCCAGCAGCCAGCAAGGACAGGGTCGGGATGAAAAACTGTTTTTT. Translation: CASSQQGQGRDEKLFF.

The sample holds a few counts of this clonotype. This chain connects TRBV7-2 to TRBJ1-1, with D uncertain. Deletions cut 5 bases from V and 1 base from J, with 14 bases between. This CDR3 is 15 amino acids long. From germline, CDR1 is SGHTA and CDR2 FQGNSA. CDR3 sequence reads: CASSPSTTGNTEAFF. In DNA form, the CDR3 reads TGTGCCAGCAGCCCCTCCACGACGGGGAACACTGAAGCTTTCTTT. Variable domain in full (rest from reference TRBV7-2 and TRBJ1-1): GAGVSQSPSNKVTEKGKDVELRCDPISGHTALYWYRQSLGQGLEFLIYFQGNSAPDKSGLPSDRFSAERTGGSVSTLTIQRTQQEDSAVYLCASSPSTTGNTEAFFGQGTRLTVV.